This T cell receptor (beta chain) was sequenced during a study of blood T cell repertoires in COVID-19. Across the whole study: There were acute and convalescent COVID-19 samples, and they came from the United States, Italy and Spain.

The authors' processing: For nucleated cells, counts were estimated from reference gene primer amplification. Sequencing used immunoSEQ multiplex PCR; TCRdb keeps in-frame clones, though not all of them. V, J and clone size derive from that table, while D and trimming were established from the DNA sequence. This sample has several thousand clones, with approximately 83% found just once. This CDR3 is built from 15 residues. The V gene end was trimmed by 4 bases and the J gene end by 3 bases; junction bases not matched to a gene: 3. Germline assignment: CDR1 SGHVS and CDR2 FQNEAQ. Specimen: peripheral blood. This rearrangement joins TRBV7-8 to TRBJ2-1; 10 positions agree with TRBD2. The sequence came from a human donor in a cohort sampled during active COVID-19. This chain's CDR3 is CASSSLAGVYNEQFF. DNA of the CDR3: TGTGCCAGCAGCTCCCTAGCGGGAGTCTACAATGAGCAGTTCTTC.